These 16 T cell receptor beta chains share one sample of origin, sequenced in a study of blood T cell repertoires in COVID-19. Only in-frame clones appear in the TCRdb table, and some are missing; sequencing was by immunoSEQ multiplex PCR. The table includes about 320,000 clones, about 89% detected once. The sequenced material came from PBMCs or T cells enriched from blood (not recorded which). The source is a man aged 60 to 75 who had recovered from COVID-19.

The chain couples TRBV5-1 to TRBJ1-4; 10 nucleotides align to TRBD1. V dropped 4 bases and J dropped 3; count of bases not matched to a gene: 3. Germline-derived CDR1 and CDR2 are SGHRS and YFSETQ. This CDR3 is 15 amino acids long. The CDR3 loop reads CASSPGQGANEKLFF. The CDR3, as DNA: TGCGCCAGCAGCCCCGGACAGGGGGCTAATGAAAAACTGTTTTTT.

The chain employs TRBV7-8 and TRBJ1-2; TRBD1 aligns across 9 bases. The ends lost 5 bases at V and 0 bases at J; junction bases unmatched: 10. Germline-derived CDR1 and CDR2 are SGHVS and FQNEAQ. This CDR3 comprises 17 residues. CDR3 residues: CASSPGGGQGANYGYTF. The CDR3 region has the DNA TGTGCCAGCAGCCCCGGCGGGGGACAGGGAGCTAACTATGGCTACACCTTC. Drawing the rest from reference TRBV7-8 and TRBJ1-2, the complete variable domain is GAGVSQSPRYKVAKRGQDVALRCDPISGHVSLFWYQQALGQGPEFLTYFQNEAQLDKSGLPSDRFFAERPEGSVSTLKIQRTQQEDSAVYLCASSPGGGQGANYGYTFGSGTRLTVV.

This clone was counted once. The same CDR3 arises from other DNA sequences in this sample as well. The chain links TRBV18 to TRBJ2-3, with D possibly TRBD1 on 6 matching bases. Between the trimmed V and J ends, which lost 3 bases and 6 bases, there was a span of 7 bases. The CDR3 is 12 amino acids. Germline loops: CDR1 KGHSH, CDR2 LQKENI. The CDR3 loop is CASSPRGDTQYF. The CDR3 DNA reads TGTGCCAGCTCACCTAGGGGGGATACGCAGTATTTT.

DNA of the CDR3: TGTGCCAGTACCGCGGGGCCTTACAATGAGCAGTTCTTC. Protein product: CASTAGPYNEQFF. The V gene is TRBV19, the J gene TRBJ2-1, with D possibly matching TRBD2 (6 bases). V lost 7 bases to trimming and J lost 4 bases, with 11 bases between them. There are 13 residues in the CDR3. Germline assignment: CDR1 LNHDA and CDR2 SQIVND (reference sequence).

The chain is built from TRBV7-9 and TRBJ1-5; TRBD1 matches at 10 bases. The CDR3 is 14 residues long. Trimming at V came to 3 bases and at J to 5 bases, leaving 1 base not matched to a gene. Germline CDR1 reads SEHNR; CDR2 reads FQNEAQ (reference sequence). The CDR3 region is CASSLGTGDQPQHF. In nucleotides, the CDR3 is TGTGCCAGCAGCTTGGGGACAGGGGATCAGCCCCAGCATTTT.

This clone was observed once. This rearrangement joins TRBV2 to TRBJ2-3; 16 positions agree with TRBD2. The CDR3 spans 17 residues. The germline CDR1 and CDR2 sequences are SNHLY and FYNNEI. J gave up 4 bases and V 9 bases, and 10 bases lay outside the gene matches. This CDR3 reads CARAGTSGRALADTQYF. In nucleotides, the CDR3 is TGTGCCAGGGCCGGGACTAGCGGGAGGGCCCTCGCAGATACGCAGTATTTT.

The rearrangement uses TRBV18 and TRBJ1-3, with TRBD1 as a possible D gene (6 bases). With 4 bases removed from V and 2 bases from J, the gap between germline ends came to 18 bases. This CDR3 has 17 amino acids. Germline CDR1 KGHSH, CDR2 LQKENI. This chain's CDR3 is CASSQGQQKSTGNTIYF. CDR3 coding DNA: TGTGCCAGCTCACAGGGACAACAGAAGTCGACTGGAAACACCATATATTTT.

The chain joins TRBV4-1 to TRBJ1-2, with 9 positions matching TRBD1. The CDR3 is 15 amino acids. Germline V lookup: CDR1 MGHRA, CDR2 YSYEKL. The V and J ends lost 4 bases and 1 base, in that order; junction bases with no gene match: 4. The CDR3 here is CASSRPDRGNYGYTF. In DNA, the CDR3 is TGCGCCAGCAGCCGGCCGGACAGGGGTAACTATGGCTACACCTTC.

The V and J genes are TRBV5-5 and TRBJ2-7, with D perhaps matching TRBD2 (5 bases). Germline assignment: CDR1 SGHKS and CDR2 YYEKEE (reference sequence). The CDR3 spans 14 residues. V gave up 3 bases and J gave up 0 bases, with 10 bases separating them. The CDR3 region has the DNA TGTGCCAGCAGCTCGACTACCAGCTCCTACGAGCAGTACTTC. This encodes CASSSTTSSYEQYF.

The chain joins TRBV6-6 to TRBJ2-2; 7 bases fit TRBD1. V dropped 6 bases and J dropped 2; count of bases not matched to a gene: 6. In germline, CDR1 is MNHNY, CDR2 SVGAGI (reference sequence). The CDR3 runs 15 residues. CDR3 sequence reads: CASRRAGGNTGELFF. In nucleotides, the CDR3 is TGTGCCAGCAGGAGGGCAGGGGGAAACACCGGGGAGCTGTTTTTT.

Only a few counts were recorded for this clone. The V gene is TRBV5-1, the J gene TRBJ1-1; perhaps TRBD1 as D (6 bases). This CDR3 is 14 amino acids long. Germline lookup yields CDR1 SGHRS and CDR2 YFSETQ. V was shortened by 2 bases and J by 4 bases, with 12 bases between the two germline ends. The CDR3 DNA follows: TGCGCCAGCAGCTTATCCACAGGGACCACTGAAGCTTTCTTT. The encoded protein is CASSLSTGTTEAFF.

This chain uses TRBV6-5 with TRBJ2-5; 9 bases agree with TRBD1. The trim removed 2 bases at V and 4 bases at J, leaving 5 bases unmatched. Germline lookup yields CDR1 MNHEY and CDR2 SVGAGI. The CDR3 spans 15 residues. The CDR3 loop is CASSYTQGAGETQYF. CDR3 DNA: TGTGCCAGCAGTTACACACAGGGGGCGGGAGAGACCCAGTACTTC.

The chain joins TRBV12-3 or TRBV12-4 to TRBJ2-1; D unclear. Between the trimmed V and J ends, which lost 5 bases and 8 bases, there was a span of 10 bases. The CDR3 sequence is 12 residues long. The CDR3, as DNA: TGTGCCAGCAGTCTAGACACGCATGAGCAGTTCTTC. Residues: CASSLDTHEQFF.

This chain joins TRBV7-2 and TRBJ1-1; weak D call: TRBD1 (5 bases). V was shortened by 3 bases and J by 2 bases, with 16 bases between the two germline ends. CDR3 length: 16 amino acids. Germline CDR1 is SGHTA and CDR2 is FQGNSA. CDR3 sequence (DNA): TGTGCCAGCAGCTTTGGGCAGGGTAGGGCCAACACTGAAGCTTTCTTT. Amino acid sequence: CASSFGQGRANTEAFF.

The rearrangement uses TRBV4-3 and TRBJ2-3; D gene uncertain. The germline V gene has CDR1 LGHNA and CDR2 YSLEER. The CDR3 spans 13 residues. Between the trimmed V and J ends, which lost 1 base and 0 bases, there was a span of 2 bases. CDR3 loop: CASSQASTDTQYF. The CDR3 DNA reads TGCGCCAGCAGCCAAGCTAGCACAGATACGCAGTATTTT.

This sequence joins TRBV7-9 and TRBJ1-2; a possible D gene is TRBD1 (6 bases). The CDR3 covers 14 residues. Germline V gene sequence: CDR1 SEHNR, CDR2 FQNEAQ (reference sequence). V lost 11 bases and J lost 1, with 17 bases in between. The CDR3 DNA reads TGTGCCGCCGGGGGGCAGGGTGATAACTATGGCTACACCTTC. Protein product: CAAGGQGDNYGYTF. The full variable domain, with the rest looked up from reference TRBV7-9 and TRBJ1-2, is DTGVSQNPRHKITKRGQNVTFRCDPISEHNRLYWYRQTLGQGPEFLTYFQNEAQLEKSRLLSDRFSAERPKGSFSTLEIQRTEQGDSAMYLCAAGGQGDNYGYTFGSGTRLTVV.